This T cell receptor (beta chain) derives from a study of T cell responses to AZD1222 COVID-19 vaccine. As for the study in general: Pooled together were second doses at about 4 or about 12 weeks. Findings of the study overall: Baseline serology detected seropositivity in only five or six AZD1222 recipients. CD4 TCRs covered the whole spike, strongest at regions 160-218 and 743-854. Repertoires were obtained solely post-peak T cell response.

This clone was recorded once. The antigen is not known. Profiling relied on immunoSEQ multiplex PCR, and the TCRdb table lists in-frame clones only, not all of them. The sample lists 100,000 to 120,000 clones; 88% were seen once. The CDR3 totals 15 residues. Germline CDR1 MNHEY, CDR2 SVGAGI. Trimming removed 11 bases from V and 1 base from J, with 20 bases in between. Sequenced material: peripheral blood, taken on day 0 of AZD1222 vaccination. The clonotype was recovered from an adult in good health. V gene TRBV6-5 combines with J gene TRBJ1-1; D is unclear. Here the CDR3 DNA reads TGTGCCGTATCCTTTTATATGGGTCAGAACACTGAAGCTTTCTTT. This sequence encodes CAVSFYMGQNTEAFF.